A selection of T cell receptor beta chains follows, all from one sample in a study of shared clonotypes between healthy human individuals. The method was immunoSEQ multiplex PCR; TCRdb's version includes in-frame clones alone and lacks a portion of them. Altogether some 89,000 clones are present, about two thirds being singletons, with the ten largest covering less than 50%. Sequenced sample: memory CD8+ T cells sorted from blood. These receptors all come from a young man in good health. Both conserved end residues are part of each CDR3. D genes are given only for firm matches.

v_gene	d_gene	j_gene	len	CDR3aa
TRBV25-1	.	TRBJ1-2	16	CASSEYVGIRGTRYTF
TRBV28	.	TRBJ2-7	11	CASKGLMDQYF
TRBV7-9	.	TRBJ1-2	14	CASSFGTSNYGYTF
TRBV5-1	TRBD2	TRBJ2-7	15	CASSPSGAVPHEQYF
TRBV7-9	TRBD1	TRBJ2-2	15	CASSLARTGFGELFF
TRBV28	TRBD1	TRBJ1-5	13	CASGRGLFQPQHF
TRBV9	.	TRBJ2-7	12	CASSTSTYEQYF
TRBV18	TRBD2	TRBJ2-1	15	CASSPGDYSYNEQFF
TRBV11-2	TRBD2	TRBJ2-7	17	CASRPTSGRKSTYEQYF
TRBV7-9	.	TRBJ2-7	13	CASSLDQGEEQYF
TRBV7-9	.	TRBJ2-1	15	CASRGPGQRDNEQFF
TRBV7-2	.	TRBJ1-2	12	CASSPRTAGYTF
TRBV6-9	.	TRBJ2-7	9	CANNSFQYF
TRBV11-2	.	TRBJ2-7	14	CASSLKYSPYEQYF
TRBV7-9	TRBD1	TRBJ2-1	16	CASSAQDRGTYNEQFF
TRBV6-1	TRBD2	TRBJ2-3	15	CASSGSGSDLDTQYF
TRBV10-1	.	TRBJ2-5	13	CASSEVGLETQYF